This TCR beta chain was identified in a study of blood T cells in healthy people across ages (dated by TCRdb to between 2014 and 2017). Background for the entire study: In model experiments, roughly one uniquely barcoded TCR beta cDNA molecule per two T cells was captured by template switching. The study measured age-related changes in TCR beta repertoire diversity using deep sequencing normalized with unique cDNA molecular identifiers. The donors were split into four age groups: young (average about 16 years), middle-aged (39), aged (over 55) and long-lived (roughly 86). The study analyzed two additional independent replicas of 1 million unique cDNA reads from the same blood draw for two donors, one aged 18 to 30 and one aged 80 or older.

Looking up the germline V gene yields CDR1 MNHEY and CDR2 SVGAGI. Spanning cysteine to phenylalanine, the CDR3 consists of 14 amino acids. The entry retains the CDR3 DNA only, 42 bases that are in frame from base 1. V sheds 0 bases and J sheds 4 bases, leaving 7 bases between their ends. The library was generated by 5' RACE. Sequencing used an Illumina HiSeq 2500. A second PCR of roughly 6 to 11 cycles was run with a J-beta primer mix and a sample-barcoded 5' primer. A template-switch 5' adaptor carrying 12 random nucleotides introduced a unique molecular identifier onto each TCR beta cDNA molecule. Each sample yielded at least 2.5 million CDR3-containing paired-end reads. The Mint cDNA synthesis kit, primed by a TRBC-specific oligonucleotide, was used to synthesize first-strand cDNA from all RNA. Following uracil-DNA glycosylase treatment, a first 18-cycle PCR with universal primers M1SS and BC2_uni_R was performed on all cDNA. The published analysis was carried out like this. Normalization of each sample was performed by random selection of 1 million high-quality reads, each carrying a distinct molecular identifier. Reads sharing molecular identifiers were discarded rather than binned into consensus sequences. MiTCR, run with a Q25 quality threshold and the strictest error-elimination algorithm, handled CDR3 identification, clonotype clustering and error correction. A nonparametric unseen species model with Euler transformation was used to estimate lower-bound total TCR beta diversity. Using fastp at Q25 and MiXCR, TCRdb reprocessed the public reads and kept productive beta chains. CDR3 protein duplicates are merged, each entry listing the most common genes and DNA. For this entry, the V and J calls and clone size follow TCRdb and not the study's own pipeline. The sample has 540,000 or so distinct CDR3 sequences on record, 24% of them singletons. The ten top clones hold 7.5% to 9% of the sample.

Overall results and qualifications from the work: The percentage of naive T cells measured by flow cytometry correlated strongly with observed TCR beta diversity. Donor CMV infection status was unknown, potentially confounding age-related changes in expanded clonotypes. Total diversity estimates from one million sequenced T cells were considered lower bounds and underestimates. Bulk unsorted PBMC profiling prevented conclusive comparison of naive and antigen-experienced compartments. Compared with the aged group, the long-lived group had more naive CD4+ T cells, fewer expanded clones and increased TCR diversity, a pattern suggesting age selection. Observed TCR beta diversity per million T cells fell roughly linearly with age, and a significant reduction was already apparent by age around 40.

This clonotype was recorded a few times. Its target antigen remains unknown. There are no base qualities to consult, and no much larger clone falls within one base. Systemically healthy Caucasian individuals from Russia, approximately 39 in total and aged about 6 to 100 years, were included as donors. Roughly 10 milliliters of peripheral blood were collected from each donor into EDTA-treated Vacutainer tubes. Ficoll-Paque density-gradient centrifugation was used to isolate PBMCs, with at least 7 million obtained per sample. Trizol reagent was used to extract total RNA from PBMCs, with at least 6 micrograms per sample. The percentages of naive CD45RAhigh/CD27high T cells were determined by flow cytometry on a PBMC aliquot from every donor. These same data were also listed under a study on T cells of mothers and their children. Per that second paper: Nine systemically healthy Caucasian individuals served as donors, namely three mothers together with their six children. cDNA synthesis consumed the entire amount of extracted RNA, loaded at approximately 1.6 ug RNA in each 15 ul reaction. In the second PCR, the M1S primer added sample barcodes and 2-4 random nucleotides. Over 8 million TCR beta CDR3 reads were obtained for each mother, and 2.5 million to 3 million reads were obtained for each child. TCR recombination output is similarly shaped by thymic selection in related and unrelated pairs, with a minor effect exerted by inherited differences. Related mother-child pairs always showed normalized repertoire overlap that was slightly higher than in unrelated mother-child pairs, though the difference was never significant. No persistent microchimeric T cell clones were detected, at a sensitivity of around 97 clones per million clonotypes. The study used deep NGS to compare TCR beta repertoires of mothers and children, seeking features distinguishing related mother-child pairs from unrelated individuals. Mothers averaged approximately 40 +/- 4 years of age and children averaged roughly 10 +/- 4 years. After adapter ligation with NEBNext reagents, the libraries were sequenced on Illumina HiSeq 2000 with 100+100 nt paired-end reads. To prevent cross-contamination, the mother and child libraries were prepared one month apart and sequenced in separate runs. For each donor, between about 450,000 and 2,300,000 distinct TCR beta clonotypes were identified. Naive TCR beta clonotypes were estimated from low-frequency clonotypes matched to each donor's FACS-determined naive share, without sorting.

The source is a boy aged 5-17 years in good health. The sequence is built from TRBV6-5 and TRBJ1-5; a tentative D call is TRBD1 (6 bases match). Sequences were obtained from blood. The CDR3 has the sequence CASSYSRGNQPQHF. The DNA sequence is TGTGCCAGCAGTTACTCCAGGGGAAATCAGCCCCAGCATTTT.